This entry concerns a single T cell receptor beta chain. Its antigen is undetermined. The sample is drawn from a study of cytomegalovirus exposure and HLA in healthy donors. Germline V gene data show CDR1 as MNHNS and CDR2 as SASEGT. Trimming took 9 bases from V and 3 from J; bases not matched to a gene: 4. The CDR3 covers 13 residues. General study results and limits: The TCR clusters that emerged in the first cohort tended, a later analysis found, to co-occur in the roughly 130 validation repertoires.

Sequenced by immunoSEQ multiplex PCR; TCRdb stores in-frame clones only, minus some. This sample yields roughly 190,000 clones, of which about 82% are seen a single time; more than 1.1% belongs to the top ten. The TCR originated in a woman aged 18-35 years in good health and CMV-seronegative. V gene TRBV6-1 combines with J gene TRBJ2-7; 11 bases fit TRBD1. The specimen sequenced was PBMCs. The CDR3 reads CASQDRGLYEQYF. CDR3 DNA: TGTGCCAGTCAGGACAGGGGGCTCTACGAGCAGTACTTC.